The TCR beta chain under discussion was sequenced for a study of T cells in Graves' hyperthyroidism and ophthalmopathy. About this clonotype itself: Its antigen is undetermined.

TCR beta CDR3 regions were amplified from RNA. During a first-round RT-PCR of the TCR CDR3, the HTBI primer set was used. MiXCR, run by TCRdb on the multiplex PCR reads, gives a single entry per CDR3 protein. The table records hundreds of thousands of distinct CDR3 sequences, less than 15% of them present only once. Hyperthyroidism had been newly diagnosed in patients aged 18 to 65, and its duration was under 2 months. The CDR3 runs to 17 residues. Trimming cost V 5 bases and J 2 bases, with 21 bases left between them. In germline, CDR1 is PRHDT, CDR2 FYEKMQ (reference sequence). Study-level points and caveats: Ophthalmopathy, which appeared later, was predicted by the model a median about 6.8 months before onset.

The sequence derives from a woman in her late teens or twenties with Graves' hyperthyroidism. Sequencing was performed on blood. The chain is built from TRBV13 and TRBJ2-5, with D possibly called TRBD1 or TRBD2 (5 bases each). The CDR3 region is CASSPPLWGKGQETQYF. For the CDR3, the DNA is TGTGCCAGCAGCCCTCCTTTGTGGGGGAAAGGGCAAGAGACCCAGTACTTC.